The present entry profiles one TCR beta chain with its context. Authors' methods: Researchers report that nucleated cell counts were estimated from reference gene primer amplification. The table came from immunoSEQ multiplex PCR; TCRdb's copy has only in-frame clones and leaves some out. V and J calls and clone size are those listed in that table; D and trimming were worked out from the DNA. The table records a few hundred thousand clones, roughly nine tenths of them present only once. This sample was included in a study of blood T cell repertoires in COVID-19. The germline V gene has CDR1 ENHRY and CDR2 SYGVKD. V gave up 4 bases and J gave up 5 bases; unmatched junction bases: 3. CDR3 length: 15 amino acids.

The sequence came from a woman aged 50 to 60 with acute or convalescent COVID-19. V and J are TRBV10-3 and TRBJ1-4; 11 nucleotides agree with TRBD1. Sequencing input: peripheral blood. CDR3 sequence reads: CAISAGTGGNEKLFF. The CDR3 DNA reads TGTGCCATCAGTGCCGGGACAGGGGGAAATGAAAAACTGTTTTTT.